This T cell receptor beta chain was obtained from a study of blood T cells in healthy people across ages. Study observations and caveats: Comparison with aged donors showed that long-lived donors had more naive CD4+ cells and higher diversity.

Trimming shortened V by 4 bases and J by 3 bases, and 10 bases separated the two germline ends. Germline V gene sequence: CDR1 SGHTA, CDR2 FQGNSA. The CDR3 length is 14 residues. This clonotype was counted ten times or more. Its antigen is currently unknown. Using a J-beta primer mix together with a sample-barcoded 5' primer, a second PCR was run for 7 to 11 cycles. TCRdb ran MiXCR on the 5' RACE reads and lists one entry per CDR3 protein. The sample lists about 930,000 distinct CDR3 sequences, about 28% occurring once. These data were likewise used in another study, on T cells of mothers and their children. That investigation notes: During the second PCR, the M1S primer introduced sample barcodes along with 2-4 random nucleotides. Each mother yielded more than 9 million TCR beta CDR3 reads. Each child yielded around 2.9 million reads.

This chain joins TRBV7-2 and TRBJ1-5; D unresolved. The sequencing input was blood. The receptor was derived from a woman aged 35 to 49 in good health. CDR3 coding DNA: TGTGCCAGCAGCTCCCGTGGATCCAATCAGCCCCAGCATTTT. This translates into CASSSRGSNQPQHF.